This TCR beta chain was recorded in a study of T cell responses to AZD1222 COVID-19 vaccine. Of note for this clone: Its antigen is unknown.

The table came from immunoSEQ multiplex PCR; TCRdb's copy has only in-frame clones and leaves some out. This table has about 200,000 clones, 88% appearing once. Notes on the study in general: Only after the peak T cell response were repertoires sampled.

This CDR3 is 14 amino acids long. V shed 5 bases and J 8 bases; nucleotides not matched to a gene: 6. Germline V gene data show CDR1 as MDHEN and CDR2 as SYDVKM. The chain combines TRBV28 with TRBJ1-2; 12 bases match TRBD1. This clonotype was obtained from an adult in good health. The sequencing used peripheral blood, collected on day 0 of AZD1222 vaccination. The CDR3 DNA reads TGTGCCAGCAGTCCGGGACAGGGGGCAGGAGGCTACACCTTC. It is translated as CASSPGQGAGGYTF.